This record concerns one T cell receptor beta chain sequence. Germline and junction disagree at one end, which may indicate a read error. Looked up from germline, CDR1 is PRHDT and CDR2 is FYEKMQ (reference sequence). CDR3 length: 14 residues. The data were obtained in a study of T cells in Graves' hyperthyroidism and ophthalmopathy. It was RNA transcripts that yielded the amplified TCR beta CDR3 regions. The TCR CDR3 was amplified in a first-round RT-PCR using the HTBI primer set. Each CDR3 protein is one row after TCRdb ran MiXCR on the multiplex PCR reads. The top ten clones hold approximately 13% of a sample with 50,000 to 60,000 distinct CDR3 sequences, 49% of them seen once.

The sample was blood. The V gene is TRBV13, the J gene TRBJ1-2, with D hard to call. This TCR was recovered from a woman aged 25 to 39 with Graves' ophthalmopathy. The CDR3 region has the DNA TGTACCAGCAGCCCAAGGGATTTGAACTATGGCTACACCTTC. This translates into CTSSPRDLNYGYTF.